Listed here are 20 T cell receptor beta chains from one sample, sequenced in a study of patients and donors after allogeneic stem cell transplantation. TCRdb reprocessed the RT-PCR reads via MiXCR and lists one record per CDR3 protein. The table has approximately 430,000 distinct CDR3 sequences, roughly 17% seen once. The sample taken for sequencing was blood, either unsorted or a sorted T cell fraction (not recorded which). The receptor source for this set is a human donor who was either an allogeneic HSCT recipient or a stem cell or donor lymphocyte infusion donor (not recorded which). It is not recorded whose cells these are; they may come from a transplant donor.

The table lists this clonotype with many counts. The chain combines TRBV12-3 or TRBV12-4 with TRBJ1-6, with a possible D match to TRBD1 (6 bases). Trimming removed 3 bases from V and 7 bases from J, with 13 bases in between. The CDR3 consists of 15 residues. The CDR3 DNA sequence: TGTGCCAGCAGTTTCTTGTGGACAGCCAATTCACCCCTCCACTTT. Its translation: CASSFLWTANSPLHF.

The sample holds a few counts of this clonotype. CDR3 region: CASSTRQGSEAFF. DNA of the CDR3: TGCGCCAGCAGCACCCGACAGGGCAGTGAAGCTTTCTTT. The chain uses TRBV4-1 and TRBJ1-1; 7 nucleotides match TRBD1. Germline values: CDR1 MGHRA, CDR2 YSYEKL. The V segment lost 5 bases and the J segment 7 bases; nucleotides outside the gene matches: 7. The CDR3 length is 13 residues.

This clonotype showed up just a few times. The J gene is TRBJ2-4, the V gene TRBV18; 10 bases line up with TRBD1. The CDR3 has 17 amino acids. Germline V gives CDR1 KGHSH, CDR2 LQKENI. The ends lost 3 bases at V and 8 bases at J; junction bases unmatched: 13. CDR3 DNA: TGTGCCAGCTCACCCATACCGAAGACAGGGGGCTTCGACATTCAGTACTTC. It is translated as CASSPIPKTGGFDIQYF.

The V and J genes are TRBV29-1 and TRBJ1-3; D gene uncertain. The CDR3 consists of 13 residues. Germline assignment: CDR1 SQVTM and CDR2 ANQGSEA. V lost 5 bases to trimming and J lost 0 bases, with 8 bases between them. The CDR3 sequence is CSVKANSGNTIYF. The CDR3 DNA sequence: TGCAGCGTTAAGGCTAACTCTGGAAACACCATATATTTT.

The CDR3 coding sequence is TGTGCCAGCAGTCGACCGGGACAGAGGGAGACCCAGTACTTC. Encoded protein: CASSRPGQRETQYF. J is TRBJ2-5 and V is TRBV12-3 or TRBV12-4; 7 nucleotides agree with TRBD1. The J segment lost 5 bases and the V segment lost 5 bases, leaving 8 bases of the junction unmatched. The CDR3 spans 14 residues.

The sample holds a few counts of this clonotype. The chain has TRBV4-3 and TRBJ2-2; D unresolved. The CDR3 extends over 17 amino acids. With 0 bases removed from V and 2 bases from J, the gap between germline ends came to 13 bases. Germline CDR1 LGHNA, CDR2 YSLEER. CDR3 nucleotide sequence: TGCGCCAGCAGCCAAGATTCTGTTAGGAGAAACACCGGGGAGCTGTTTTTT. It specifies CASSQDSVRRNTGELFF.

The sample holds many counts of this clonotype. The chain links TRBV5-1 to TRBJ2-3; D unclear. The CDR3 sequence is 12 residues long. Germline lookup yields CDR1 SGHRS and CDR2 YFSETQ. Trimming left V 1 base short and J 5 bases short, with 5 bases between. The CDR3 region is CASSLSRDTQYF. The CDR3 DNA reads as TGCGCCAGCAGCTTGAGCCGAGATACGCAGTATTTT.

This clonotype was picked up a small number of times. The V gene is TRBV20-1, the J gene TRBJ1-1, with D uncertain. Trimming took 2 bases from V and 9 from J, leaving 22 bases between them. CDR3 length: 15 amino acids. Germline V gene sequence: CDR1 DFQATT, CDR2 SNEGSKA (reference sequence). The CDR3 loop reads CSARRGPSPKEKAFF. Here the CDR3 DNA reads TGCAGTGCTAGAAGAGGACCGTCACCCAAGGAGAAAGCTTTCTTT.

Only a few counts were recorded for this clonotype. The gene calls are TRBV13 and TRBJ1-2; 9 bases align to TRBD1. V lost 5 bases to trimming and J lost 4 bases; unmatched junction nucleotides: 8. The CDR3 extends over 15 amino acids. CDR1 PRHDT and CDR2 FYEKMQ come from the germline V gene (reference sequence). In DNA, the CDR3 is TGTGCCAGCAGCCCCCGGACAGGGGATACCTATGGCTACACCTTC. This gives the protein CASSPRTGDTYGYTF.

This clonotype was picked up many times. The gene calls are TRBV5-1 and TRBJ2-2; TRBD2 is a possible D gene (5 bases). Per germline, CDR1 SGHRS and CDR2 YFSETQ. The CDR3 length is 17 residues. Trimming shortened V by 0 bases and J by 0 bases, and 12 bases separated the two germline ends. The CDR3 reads CASSLVFLAPNTGELFF. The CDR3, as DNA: TGCGCCAGCAGCTTGGTATTCCTAGCCCCGAACACCGGGGAGCTGTTTTTT.

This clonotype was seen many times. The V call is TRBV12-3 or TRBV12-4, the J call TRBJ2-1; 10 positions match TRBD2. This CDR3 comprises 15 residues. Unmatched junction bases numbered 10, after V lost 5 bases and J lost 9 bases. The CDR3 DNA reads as TGTGCCAGCAGTCCAGCGGGAGGGGCTAGGGGTGAGCAGTTCTTC. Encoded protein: CASSPAGGARGEQFF.

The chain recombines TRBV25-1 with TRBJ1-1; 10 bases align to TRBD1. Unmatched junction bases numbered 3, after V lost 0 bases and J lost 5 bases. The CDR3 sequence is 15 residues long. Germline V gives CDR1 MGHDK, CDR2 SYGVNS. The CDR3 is CASSEYRTGGTEAFF. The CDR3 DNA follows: TGTGCCAGCAGTGAATATCGGACAGGGGGTACTGAAGCTTTCTTT.

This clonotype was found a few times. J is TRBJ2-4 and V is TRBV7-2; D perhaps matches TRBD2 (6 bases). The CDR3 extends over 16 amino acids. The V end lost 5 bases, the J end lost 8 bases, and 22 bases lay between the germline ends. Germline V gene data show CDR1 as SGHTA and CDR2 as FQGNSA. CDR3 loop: CASSHPLATSYYIQYF. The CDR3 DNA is TGTGCCAGCAGCCATCCTCTAGCGACGTCCTATTACATTCAGTACTTC.

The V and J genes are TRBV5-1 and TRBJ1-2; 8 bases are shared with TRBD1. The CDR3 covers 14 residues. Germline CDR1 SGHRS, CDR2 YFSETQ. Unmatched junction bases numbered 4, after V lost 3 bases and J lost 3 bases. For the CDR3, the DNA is TGCGCCAGCAGCTCACCGACAGGGGACTATGGCTACACCTTC. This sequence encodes CASSSPTGDYGYTF.

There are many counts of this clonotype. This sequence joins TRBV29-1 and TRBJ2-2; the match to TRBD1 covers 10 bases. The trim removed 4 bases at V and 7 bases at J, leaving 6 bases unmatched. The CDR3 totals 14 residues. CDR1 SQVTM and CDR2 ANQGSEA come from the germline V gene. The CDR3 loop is CSVALTGGFGELFF. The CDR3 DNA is TGCAGCGTTGCATTGACAGGGGGCTTCGGGGAGCTGTTTTTT.

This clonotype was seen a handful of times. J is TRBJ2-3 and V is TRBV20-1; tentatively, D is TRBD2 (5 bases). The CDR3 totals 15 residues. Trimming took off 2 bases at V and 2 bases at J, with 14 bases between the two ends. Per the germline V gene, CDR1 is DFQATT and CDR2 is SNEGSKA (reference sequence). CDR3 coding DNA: TGCAGTGCTAGACTTTCCAGCGGCCACACAGATACGCAGTATTTT. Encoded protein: CSARLSSGHTDTQYF.

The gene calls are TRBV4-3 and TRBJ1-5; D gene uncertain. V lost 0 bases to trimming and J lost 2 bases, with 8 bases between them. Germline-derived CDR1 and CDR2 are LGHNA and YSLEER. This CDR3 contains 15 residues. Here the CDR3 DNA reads TGCGCCAGCAGCCAAGACAGGTTGGGCAATCAGCCCCAGCATTTT. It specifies CASSQDRLGNQPQHF.

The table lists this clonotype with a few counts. The CDR3 sequence is CATSDPGQGGSYNEQFF. For the CDR3, the DNA is TGTGCCACCAGTGATCCGGGACAGGGGGGCTCCTACAATGAGCAGTTCTTC. This chain links TRBV24-1 with TRBJ2-1; 11 bases match TRBD1. The CDR3 is 17 amino acids. The germline gives CDR1 KGHDR, CDR2 SFDVKD. The trim removed 3 bases at V and 0 bases at J, leaving 3 bases unmatched.

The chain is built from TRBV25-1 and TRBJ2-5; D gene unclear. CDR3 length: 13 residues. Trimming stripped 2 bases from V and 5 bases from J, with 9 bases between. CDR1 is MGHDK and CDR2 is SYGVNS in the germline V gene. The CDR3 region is CASSEGSGETQYF. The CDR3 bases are TGTGCCAGCAGTGAAGGCAGTGGGGAGACCCAGTACTTC. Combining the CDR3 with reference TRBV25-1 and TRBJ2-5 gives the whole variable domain EADIYQTPRYLVIGTGKKITLECSQTMGHDKMYWYQQDPGMELHLIHYSYGVNSTEKGDLSSESTVSRIRTEHFPLTLESARPSHTSQYLCASSEGSGETQYFGPGTRLLVL.

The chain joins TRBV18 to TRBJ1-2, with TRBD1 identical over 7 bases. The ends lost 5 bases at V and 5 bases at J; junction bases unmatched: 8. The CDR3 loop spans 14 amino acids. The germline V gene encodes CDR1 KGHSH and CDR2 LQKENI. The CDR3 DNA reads TGTGCCAGCTCAGGGACAGCAGAACCTTATGGCTACACCTTC. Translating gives CASSGTAEPYGYTF.